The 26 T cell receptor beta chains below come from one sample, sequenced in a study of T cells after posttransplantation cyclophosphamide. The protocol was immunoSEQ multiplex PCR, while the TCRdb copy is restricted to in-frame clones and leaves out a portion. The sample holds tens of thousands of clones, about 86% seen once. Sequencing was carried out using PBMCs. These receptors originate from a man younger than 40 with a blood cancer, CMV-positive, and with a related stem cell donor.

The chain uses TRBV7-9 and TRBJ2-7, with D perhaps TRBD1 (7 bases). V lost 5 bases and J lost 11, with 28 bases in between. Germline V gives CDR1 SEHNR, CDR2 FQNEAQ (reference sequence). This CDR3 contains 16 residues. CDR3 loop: CASSLAGTDPSREEYF. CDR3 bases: TGTGCCAGCAGCCTTGCGGGGACAGACCCTAGTAGGGAGGAGTACTTC. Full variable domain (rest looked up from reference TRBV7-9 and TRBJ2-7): DTGVSQNPRHKITKRGQNVTFRCDPISEHNRLYWYRQTLGQGPEFLTYFQNEAQLEKSRLLSDRFSAERPKGSFSTLEIQRTEQGDSAMYLCASSLAGTDPSREEYFGPGTRLTVT.

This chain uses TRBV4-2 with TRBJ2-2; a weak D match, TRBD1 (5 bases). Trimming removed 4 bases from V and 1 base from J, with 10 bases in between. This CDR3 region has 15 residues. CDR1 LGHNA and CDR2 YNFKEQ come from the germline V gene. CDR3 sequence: CASSLGHLNTGELFF. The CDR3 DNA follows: TGTGCCAGCAGCCTCGGACACTTGAACACCGGGGAGCTGTTTTTT.

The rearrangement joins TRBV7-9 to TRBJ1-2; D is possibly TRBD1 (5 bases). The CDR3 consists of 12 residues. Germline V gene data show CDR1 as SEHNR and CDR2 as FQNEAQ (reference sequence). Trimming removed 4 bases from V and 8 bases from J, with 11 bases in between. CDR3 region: CASSSRAGGYTF. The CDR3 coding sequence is TGTGCCAGCAGCTCCAGGGCAGGGGGCTACACCTTC.

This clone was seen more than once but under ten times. The CDR3 sequence: CASSTRLGQGWSYEQYF. Written as DNA, the CDR3 is TGTGCCAGCAGCACTAGGCTCGGACAGGGGTGGTCCTACGAGCAGTACTTC. The chain has TRBV11-1 and TRBJ2-7; 9 bases are shared with TRBD1. In germline, CDR1 is SGHAT, CDR2 FQDESV (reference sequence). J gave up 1 base and V 5 bases, and 12 bases lay outside the gene matches. There are 17 residues in the CDR3.

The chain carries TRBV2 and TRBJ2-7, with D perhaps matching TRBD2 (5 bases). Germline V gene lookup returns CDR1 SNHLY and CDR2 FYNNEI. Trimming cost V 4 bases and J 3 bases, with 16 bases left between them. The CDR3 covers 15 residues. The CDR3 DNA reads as TGTGCCAGCAGTGTAGCGATAGCCACTTACTACGAGCAGTACTTC. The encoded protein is CASSVAIATYYEQYF.

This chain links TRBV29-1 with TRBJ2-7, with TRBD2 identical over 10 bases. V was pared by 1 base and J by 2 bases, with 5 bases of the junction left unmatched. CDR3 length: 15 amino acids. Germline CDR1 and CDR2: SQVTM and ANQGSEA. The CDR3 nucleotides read TGCAGCGTTGAAGGGGAGCTAGCGGGAGCCTACGAGCAGTACTTC. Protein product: CSVEGELAGAYEQYF.

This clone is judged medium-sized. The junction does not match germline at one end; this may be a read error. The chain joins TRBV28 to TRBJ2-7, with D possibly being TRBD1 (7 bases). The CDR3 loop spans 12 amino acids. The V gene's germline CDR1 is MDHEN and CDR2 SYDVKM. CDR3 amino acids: CASNRGTEKVKF. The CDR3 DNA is TGTGCCAGCAACCGGGGGACAGAGAAAGTTAAGTTC.

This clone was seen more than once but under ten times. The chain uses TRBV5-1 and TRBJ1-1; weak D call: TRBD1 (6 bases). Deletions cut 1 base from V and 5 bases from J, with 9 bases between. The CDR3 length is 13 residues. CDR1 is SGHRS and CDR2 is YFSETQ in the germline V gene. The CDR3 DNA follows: TGCGCCAGCAGCTTGAACAGGGCAACTGAAGCTTTCTTT. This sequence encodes CASSLNRATEAFF.

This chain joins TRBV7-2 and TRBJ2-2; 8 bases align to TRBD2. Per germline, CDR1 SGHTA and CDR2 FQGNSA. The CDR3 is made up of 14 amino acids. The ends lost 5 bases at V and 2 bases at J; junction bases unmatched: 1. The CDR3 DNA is TGTGCCAGCAGCCGGGGGGGAAACACCGGGGAGCTGTTTTTT. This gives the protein CASSRGGNTGELFF.

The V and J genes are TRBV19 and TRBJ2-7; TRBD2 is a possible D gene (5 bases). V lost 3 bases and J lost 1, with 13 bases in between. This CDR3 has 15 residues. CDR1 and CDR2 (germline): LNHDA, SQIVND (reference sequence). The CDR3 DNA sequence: TGTGCCAGTAGTATCTTACGGGGTTCGTCCTACGAGCAGTACTTC. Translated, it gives CASSILRGSSYEQYF.

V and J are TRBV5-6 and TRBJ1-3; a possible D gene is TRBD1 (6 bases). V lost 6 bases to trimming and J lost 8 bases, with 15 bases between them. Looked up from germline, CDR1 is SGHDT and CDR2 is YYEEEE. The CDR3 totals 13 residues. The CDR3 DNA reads TGTGCCAGCACCCTACAGGGTACGGACACCATATATTTT. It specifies CASTLQGTDTIYF.

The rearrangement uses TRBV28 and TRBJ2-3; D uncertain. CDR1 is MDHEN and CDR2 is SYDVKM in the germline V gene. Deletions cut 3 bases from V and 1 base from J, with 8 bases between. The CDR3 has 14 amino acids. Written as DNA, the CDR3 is TGTGCCAGCAGTTTGTTGCAGGGCACAGATACGCAGTATTTT. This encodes CASSLLQGTDTQYF.

In DNA, the CDR3 is TGTGCCAGCAGCCGACGTACGGGGGACAATGAGCAGTTCTTC. This translates into CASSRRTGDNEQFF. This chain links TRBV14 with TRBJ2-1, with D possibly matching TRBD2 (6 bases). CDR3 length: 14 amino acids. Germline CDR1 is SGHDN and CDR2 is FVKESK. Trimming left V 4 bases short and J 5 bases short, with 12 bases between.

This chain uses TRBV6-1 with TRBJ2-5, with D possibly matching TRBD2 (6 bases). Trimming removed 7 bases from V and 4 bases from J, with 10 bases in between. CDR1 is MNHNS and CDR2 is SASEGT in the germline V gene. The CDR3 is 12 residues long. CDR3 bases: TGTGCCAGCAAGGCCGGGGGAGAGACCCAGTACTTC. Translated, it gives CASKAGGETQYF.

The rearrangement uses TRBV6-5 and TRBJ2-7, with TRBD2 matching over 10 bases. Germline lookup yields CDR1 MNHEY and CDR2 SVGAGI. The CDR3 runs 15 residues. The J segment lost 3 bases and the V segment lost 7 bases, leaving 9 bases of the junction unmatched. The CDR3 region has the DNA TGTGCCAGCAAGATCTGGACTAGCGGATACTACGAGCAGTACTTC. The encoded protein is CASKIWTSGYYEQYF.

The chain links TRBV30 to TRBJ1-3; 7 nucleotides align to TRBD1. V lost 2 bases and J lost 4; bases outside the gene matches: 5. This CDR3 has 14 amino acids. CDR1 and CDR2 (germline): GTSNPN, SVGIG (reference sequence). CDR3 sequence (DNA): TGTGCCTGGAGTAATCCGGGACAGGGAAACACCATATATTTT. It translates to CAWSNPGQGNTIYF.

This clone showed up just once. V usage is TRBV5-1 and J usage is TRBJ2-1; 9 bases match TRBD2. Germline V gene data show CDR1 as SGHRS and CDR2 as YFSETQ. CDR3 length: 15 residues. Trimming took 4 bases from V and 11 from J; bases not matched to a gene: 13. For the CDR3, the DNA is TGCGCCAGCAGCCCCGGACTAGCGAGGCAAATTAAGCAGTTCTTC. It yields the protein CASSPGLARQIKQFF.

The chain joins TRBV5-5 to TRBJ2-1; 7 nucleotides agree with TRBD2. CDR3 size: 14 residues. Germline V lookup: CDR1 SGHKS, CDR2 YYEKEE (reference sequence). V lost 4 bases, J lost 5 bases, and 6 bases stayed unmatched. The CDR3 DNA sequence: TGTGCCAGCAGCAGGGGCGGGAGCAACAATGAGCAGTTCTTC. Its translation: CASSRGGSNNEQFF.

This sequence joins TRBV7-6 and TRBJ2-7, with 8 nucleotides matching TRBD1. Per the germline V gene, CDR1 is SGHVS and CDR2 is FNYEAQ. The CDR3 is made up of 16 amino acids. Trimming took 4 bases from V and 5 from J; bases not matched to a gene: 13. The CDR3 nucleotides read TGTGCCAGCAGCTACTTTCGGGGGACAGGCCTCGACGAGCAGTACTTC. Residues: CASSYFRGTGLDEQYF.

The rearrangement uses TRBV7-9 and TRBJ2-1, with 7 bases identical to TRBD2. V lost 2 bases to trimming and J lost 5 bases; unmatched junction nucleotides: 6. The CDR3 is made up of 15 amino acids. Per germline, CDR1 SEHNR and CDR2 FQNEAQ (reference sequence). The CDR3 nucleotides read TGTGCCAGCAGCTTACCGAGCGGGAAGCACAATGAGCAGTTCTTC. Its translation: CASSLPSGKHNEQFF.

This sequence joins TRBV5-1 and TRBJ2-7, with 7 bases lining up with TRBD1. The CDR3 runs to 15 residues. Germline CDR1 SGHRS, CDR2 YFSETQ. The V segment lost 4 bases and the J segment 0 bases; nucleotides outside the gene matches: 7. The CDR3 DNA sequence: TGCGCCAGCAGCCTACAGGGGACCCCCTCCTACGAGCAGTACTTC. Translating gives CASSLQGTPSYEQYF.

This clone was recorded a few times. This CDR3 is CASGLGVAGREAFF. The DNA for the CDR3 is TGTGCTAGTGGTTTGGGTGTTGCGGGACGGGAAGCTTTCTTT. The V and J genes are TRBV12-5 and TRBJ1-1, with TRBD1 as a possible D gene (5 bases). Looked up from germline, CDR1 is LGHNT and CDR2 is FRNRAP. CDR3 length: 14 amino acids. Deletions cut 1 base from V and 8 bases from J, with 14 bases between.

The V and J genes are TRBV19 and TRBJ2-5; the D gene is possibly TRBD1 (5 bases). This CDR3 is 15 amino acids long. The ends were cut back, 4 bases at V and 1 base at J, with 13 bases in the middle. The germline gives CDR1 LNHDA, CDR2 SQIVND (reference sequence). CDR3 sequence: CASSTLDSLQETQYF. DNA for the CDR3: TGTGCCAGTAGTACCCTAGACAGCCTCCAAGAGACCCAGTACTTC.

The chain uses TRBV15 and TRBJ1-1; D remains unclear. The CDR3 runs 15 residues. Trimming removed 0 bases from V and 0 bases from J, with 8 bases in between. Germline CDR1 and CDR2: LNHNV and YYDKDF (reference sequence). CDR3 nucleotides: TGTGCCACCAGCAGAGAGACCGGGATGAACACTGAAGCTTTCTTT. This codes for CATSRETGMNTEAFF.

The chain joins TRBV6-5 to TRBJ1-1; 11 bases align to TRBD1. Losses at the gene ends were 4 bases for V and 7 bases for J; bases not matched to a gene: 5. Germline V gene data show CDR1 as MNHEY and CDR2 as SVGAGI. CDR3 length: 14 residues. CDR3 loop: CASSLGQGAFEAFF. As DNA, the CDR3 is TGTGCCAGCAGTTTAGGACAGGGGGCCTTTGAAGCTTTCTTT.

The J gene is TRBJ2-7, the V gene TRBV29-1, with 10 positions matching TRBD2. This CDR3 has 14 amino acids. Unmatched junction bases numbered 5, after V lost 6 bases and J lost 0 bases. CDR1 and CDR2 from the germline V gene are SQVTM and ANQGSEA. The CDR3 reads CSVVGLADSYEQYF. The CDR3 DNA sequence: TGCAGCGTGGTTGGACTAGCGGACTCCTACGAGCAGTACTTC.